The T cell receptor (beta chain) under discussion was sequenced for a study of beta chain features in type 1 diabetes. A few counts support this clone. Its antigen is unidentified. Every isolated RNA sample was fully reverse transcribed, so sequencing captured expressed TCRB transcripts. The average read count of naive, central memory and regulatory T cell samples was around 3.6 million. The table came from immunoSEQ multiplex PCR; TCRdb's copy has only in-frame clones and leaves some out. The repertoire holds 280,000 or so clones, 15% seen once, with around 0.015% in the top ten. Overall study findings and caveats: Patients with type 1 diabetes showed fewer VDJ junction insertions and more deletions. All four CD4+ subsets from Type 1 diabetes patients carried moderately but significantly shorter TCRB CDR3s.

The CDR3 runs 14 residues. The V and J ends lost 1 base and 0 bases respectively, with 7 bases between them. CDR1 and CDR2 from the germline V gene are SGHDT and YYEEEE. Sequenced material: naive CD4+ T cells from blood. The source is a man younger than 35 with type 1 diabetes. The gene calls are TRBV5-6 and TRBJ1-1; D unclear. The CDR3: CASSLLALNTEAFF. CDR3 DNA: TGTGCCAGCAGCTTGCTGGCCTTGAACACTGAAGCTTTCTTT.